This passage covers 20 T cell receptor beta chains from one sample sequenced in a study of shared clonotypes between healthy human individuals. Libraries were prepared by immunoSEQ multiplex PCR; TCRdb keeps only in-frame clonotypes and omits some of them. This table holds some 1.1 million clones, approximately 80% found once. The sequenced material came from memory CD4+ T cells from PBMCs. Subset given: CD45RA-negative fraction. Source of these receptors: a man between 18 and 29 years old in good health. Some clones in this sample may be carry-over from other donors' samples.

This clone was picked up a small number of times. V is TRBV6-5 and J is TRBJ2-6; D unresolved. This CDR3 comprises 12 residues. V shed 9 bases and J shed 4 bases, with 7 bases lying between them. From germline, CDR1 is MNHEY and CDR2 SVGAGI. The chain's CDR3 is CASSAGANVLTF. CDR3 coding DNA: TGTGCCAGTTCGGCCGGGGCCAACGTCCTGACTTTC.

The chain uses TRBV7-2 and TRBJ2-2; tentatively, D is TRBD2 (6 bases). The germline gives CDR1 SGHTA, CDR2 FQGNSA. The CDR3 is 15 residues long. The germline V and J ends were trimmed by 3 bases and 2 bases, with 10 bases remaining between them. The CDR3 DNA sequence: TGTGCCAGCAGCTTGGATAGCGGCAACACCGGGGAGCTGTTTTTT. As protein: CASSLDSGNTGELFF.

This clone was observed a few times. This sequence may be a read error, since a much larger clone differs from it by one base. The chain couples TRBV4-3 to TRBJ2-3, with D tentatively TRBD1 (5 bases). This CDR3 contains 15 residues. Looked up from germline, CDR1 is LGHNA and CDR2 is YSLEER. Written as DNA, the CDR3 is TGCGCCAGCAGCCAAGAGGCCATTCGCACAGGTACGCAGTATTTT. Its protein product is CASSQEAIRTGTQYF.

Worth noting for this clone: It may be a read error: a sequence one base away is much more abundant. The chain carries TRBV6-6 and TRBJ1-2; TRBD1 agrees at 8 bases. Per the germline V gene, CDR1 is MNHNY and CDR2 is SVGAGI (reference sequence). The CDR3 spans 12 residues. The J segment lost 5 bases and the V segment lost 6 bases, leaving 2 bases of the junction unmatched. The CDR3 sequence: CASRDREYGYTF. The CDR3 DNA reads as TGTGCCAGCAGGGACAGGGAATATGGCTACACCTTC.

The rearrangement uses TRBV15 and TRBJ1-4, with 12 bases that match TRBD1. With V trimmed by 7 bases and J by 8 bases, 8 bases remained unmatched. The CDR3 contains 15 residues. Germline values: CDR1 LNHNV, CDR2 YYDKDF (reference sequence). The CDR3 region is CATTLGQGAGEKLFF. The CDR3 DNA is TGTGCCACCACACTGGGACAGGGGGCCGGCGAAAAACTGTTTTTT.

In DNA, the CDR3 is TGTGCCTGGTCGGGGAGGGCTACTTACGAGCAGTACTTC. Encoded protein: CAWSGRATYEQYF. The chain carries TRBV30 and TRBJ2-7; 7 bases map to TRBD2. The CDR3 runs to 13 residues. Germline values: CDR1 GTSNPN, CDR2 SVGIG (reference sequence). V lost 5 bases and J lost 4; bases outside the gene matches: 8. Filled out from reference TRBV30 and TRBJ2-7, the complete variable domain reads SQTIHQWPATLVQPVGSPLSLECTVEGTSNPNLYWYRQAAGRGLQLLFYSVGIGQISSEVPQNLSASRPQDRQFILSSKKLLLSDSGFYLCAWSGRATYEQYFGPGTRLTVT.

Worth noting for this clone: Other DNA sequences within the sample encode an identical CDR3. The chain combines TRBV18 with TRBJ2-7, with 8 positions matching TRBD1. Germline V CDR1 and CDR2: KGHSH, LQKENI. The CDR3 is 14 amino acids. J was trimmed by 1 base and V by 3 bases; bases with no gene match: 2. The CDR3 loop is CASSPDRASYEQYF. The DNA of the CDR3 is TGTGCCAGCTCACCGGACAGGGCGTCCTACGAGCAGTACTTC. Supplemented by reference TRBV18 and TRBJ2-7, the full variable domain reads NAGVMQNPRHLVRRRGQEARLRCSPMKGHSHVYWYRQLPEEGLKFMVYLQKENIIDESGMPKERFSAEFPKEGPSILRIQQVVRGDSAAYFCASSPDRASYEQYFGPGTRLTVT.

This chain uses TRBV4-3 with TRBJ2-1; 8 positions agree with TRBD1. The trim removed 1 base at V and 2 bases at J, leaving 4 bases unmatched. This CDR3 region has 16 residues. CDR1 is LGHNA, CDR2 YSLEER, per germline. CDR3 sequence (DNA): TGCGCCAGCAGCCAAGTGAGGGGACAGGCCTACAATGAGCAGTTCTTC. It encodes CASSQVRGQAYNEQFF.

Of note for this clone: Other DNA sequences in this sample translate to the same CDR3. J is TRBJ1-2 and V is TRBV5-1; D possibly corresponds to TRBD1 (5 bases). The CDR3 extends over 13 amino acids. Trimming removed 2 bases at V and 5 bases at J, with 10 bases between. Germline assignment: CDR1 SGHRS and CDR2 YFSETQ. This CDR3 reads CASSFDRGYGYTF. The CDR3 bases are TGCGCCAGCAGCTTCGACAGAGGATATGGCTACACCTTC.

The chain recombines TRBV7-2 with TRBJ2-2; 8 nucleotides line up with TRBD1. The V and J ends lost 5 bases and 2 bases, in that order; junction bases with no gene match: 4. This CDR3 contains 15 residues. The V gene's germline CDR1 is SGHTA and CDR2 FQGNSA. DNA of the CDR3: TGTGCCAGCAGCATAACAGGGGGTAACACCGGGGAGCTGTTTTTT. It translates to CASSITGGNTGELFF.

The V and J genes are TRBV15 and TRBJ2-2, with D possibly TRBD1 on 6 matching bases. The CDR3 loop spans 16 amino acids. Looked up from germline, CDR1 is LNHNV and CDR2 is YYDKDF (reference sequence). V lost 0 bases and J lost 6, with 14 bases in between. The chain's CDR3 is CATSRDIQGSSGELFF. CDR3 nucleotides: TGTGCCACCAGCAGAGATATCCAGGGGTCTTCCGGGGAGCTGTTTTTT.

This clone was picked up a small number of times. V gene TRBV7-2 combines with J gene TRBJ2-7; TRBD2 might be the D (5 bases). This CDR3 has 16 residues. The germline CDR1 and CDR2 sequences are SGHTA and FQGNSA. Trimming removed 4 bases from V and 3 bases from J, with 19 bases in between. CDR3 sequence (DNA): TGTGCCAGCAGCTCCGATCCGGGCCGAGGGTTCTACGAGCAGTACTTC. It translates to CASSSDPGRGFYEQYF.

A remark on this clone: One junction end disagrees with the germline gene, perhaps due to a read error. CDR3 sequence (DNA): TGTGCCAGCACTGAAGCGGGGGCTAGGGGCGAGACCCAGTACTTC. Amino acids: CASTEAGARGETQYF. V and J are TRBV2 and TRBJ2-5; 8 bases map to TRBD2. The CDR3 contains 15 residues. Germline V gives CDR1 SNHLY, CDR2 FYNNEI.

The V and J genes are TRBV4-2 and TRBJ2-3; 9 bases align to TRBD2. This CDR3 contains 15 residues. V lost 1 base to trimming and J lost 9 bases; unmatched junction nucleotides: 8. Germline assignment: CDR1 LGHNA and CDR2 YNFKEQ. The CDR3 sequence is CASSQGTSDLGTQYF. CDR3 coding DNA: TGTGCCAGCAGCCAAGGGACTAGCGACTTGGGGACGCAGTATTTT.

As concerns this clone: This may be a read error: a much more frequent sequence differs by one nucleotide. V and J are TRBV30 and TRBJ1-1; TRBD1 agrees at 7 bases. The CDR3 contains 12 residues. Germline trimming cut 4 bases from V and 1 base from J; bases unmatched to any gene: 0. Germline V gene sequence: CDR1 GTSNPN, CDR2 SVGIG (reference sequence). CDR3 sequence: CAWNRGNTEAFF. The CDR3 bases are TGTGCCTGGAACAGGGGGAACACTGAAGCTTTCTTT.

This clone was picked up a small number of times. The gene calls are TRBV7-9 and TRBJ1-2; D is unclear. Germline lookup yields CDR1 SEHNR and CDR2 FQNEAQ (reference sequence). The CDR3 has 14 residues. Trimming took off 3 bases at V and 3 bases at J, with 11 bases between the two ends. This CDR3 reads CASSLNGFHYGYTF. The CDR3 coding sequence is TGTGCCAGCAGCTTGAATGGGTTTCACTATGGCTACACCTTC.

CDR3 amino acids: CAGQRGTGELFF. CDR3 bases: TGTGCCGGTCAGCGGGGCACCGGGGAGCTGTTTTTT. This chain joins TRBV7-9 and TRBJ2-2, with 7 bases that match TRBD2. Germline loops: CDR1 SEHNR, CDR2 FQNEAQ (reference sequence). There are 12 residues in the CDR3. V shed 11 bases and J 4 bases; nucleotides not matched to a gene: 4. Filled out from reference TRBV7-9 and TRBJ2-2, the complete variable domain reads DTGVSQNPRHKITKRGQNVTFRCDPISEHNRLYWYRQTLGQGPEFLTYFQNEAQLEKSRLLSDRFSAERPKGSFSTLEIQRTEQGDSAMYLCAGQRGTGELFFGEGSRLTVL.

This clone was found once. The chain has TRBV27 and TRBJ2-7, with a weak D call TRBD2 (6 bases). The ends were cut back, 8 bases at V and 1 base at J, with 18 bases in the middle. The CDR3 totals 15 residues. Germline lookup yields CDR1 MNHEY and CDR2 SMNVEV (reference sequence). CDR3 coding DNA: TGTGCCAGCCGAAGGGGCGGGACTGGTTCCTACGAGCAGTACTTC. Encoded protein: CASRRGGTGSYEQYF.

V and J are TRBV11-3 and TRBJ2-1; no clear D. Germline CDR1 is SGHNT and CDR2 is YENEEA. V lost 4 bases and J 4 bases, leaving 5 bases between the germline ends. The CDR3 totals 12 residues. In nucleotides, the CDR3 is TGTGCCAGCAGCTCTCAGTACAATGAGCAGTTCTTC. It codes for CASSSQYNEQFF.

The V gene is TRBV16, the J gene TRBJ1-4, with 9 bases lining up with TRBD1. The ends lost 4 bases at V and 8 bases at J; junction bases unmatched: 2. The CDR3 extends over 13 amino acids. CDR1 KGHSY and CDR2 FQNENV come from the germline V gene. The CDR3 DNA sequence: TGTGCCAGCAGCCGAGGGACAGGGGAAAAACTGTTTTTT. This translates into CASSRGTGEKLFF.